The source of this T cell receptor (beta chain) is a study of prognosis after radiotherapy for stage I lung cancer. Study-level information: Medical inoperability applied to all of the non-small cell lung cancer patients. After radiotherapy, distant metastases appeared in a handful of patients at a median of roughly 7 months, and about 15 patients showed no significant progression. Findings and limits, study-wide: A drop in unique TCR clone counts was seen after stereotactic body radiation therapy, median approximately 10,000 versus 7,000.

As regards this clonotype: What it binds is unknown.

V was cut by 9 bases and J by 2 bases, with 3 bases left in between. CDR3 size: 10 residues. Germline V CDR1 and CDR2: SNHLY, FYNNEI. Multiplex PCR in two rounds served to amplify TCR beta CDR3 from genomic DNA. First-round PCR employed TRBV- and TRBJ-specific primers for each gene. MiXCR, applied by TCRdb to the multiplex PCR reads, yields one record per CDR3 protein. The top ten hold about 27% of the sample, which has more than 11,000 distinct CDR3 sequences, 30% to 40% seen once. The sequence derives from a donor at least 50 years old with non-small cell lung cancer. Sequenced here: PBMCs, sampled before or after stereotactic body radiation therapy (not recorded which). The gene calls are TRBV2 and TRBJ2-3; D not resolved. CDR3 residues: CASNTDTQYF. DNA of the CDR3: TGTGCCAGTAACACAGATACGCAGTATTTT.